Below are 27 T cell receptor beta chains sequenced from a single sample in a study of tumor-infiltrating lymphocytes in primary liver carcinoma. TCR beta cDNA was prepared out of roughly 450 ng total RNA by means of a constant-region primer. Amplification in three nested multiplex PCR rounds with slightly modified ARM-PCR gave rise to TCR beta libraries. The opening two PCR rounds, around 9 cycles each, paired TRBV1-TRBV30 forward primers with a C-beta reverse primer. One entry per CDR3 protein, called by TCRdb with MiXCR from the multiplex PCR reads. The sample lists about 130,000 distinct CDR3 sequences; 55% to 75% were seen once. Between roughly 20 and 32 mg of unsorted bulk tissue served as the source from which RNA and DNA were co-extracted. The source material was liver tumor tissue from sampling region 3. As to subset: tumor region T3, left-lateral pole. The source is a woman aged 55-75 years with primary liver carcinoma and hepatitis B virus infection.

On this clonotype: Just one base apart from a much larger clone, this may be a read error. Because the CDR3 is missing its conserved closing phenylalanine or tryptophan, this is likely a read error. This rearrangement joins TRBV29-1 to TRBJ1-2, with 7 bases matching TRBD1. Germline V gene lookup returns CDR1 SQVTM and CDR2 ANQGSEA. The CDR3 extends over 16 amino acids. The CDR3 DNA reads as TGCAACGTTGAAGATCAGGGGGGTCGGTCGAGAGGCGGCTACACCTCC. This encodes CNVEDQGGRSRGGYTS.

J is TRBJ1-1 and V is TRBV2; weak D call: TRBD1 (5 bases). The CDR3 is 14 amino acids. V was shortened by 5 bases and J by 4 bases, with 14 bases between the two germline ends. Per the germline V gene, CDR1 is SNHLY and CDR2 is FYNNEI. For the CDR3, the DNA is TGTGCCAGCAGTAGACGGACTGGGACCACTGAAGCTTTCTTT. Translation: CASSRRTGTTEAFF.

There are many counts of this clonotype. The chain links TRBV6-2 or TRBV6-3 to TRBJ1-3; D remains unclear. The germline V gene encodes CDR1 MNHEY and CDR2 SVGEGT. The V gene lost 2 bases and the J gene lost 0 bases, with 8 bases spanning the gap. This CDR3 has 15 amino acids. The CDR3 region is CASSYGVFSGNTIYF. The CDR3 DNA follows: TGTGCCAGCAGTTACGGGGTCTTCTCTGGAAACACCATATATTTT.

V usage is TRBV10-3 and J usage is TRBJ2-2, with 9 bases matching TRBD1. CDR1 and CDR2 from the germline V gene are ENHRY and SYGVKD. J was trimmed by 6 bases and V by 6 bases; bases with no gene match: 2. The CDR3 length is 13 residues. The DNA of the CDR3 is TGTGCCATCAGGAACAGGGGGCCCGGGGAGCTGTTTTTT. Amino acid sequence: CAIRNRGPGELFF.

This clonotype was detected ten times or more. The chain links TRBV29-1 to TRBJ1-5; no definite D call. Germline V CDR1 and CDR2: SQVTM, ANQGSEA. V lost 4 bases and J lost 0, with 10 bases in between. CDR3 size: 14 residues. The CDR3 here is CSVAVSNSNQPQHF. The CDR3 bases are TGCAGCGTTGCGGTCAGTAATAGCAATCAGCCCCAGCATTTT.

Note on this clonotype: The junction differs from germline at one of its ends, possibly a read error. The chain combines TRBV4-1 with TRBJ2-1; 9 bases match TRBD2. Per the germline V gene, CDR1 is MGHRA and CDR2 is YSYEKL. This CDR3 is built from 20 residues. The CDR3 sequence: CASSPIPGTSLESSYNEEFF. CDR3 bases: TGCGCCAGCAGCCCAATTCCCGGGACTAGCCTCGAGAGCTCCTACAATGAGGAGTTCTTC.

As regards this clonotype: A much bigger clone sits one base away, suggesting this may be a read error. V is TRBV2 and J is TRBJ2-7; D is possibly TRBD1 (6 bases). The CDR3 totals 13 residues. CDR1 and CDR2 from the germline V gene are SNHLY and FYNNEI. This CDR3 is CDSSGTGIYEQYF. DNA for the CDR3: TGTGACAGCAGTGGAACAGGGATATACGAGCAGTACTTC.

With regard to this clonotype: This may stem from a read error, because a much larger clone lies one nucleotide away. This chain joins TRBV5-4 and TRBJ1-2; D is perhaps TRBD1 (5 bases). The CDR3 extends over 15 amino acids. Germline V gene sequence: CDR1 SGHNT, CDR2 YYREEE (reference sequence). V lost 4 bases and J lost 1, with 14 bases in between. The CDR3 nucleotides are TGTGCCAGCAGCATGAGGGCGGGACTTAACTATGGCTACACCTTC. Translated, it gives CASSMRAGLNYGYTF.

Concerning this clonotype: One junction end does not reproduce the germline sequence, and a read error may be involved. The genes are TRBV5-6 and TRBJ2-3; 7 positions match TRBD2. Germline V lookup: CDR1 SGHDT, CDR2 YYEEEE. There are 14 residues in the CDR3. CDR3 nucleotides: TGTGCCGGGAAAGCGGGGATTAGCACAGATATGCAGTATTTT. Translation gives CAGKAGISTDMQYF.

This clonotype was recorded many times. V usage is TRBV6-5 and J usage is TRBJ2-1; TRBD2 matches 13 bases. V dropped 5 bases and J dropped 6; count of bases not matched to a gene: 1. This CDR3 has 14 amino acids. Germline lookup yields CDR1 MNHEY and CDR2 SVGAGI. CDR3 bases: TGTGCCAGCAGTGGACTAGCGGGAGCCAATGAGCAGTTCTTC. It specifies CASSGLAGANEQFF.

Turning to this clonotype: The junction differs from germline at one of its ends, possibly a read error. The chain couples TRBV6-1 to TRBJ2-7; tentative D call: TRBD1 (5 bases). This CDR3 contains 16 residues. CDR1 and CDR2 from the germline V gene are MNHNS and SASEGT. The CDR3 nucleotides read TGTGCCAGCAGTGAGGAAGAGGCTAGGGGCTCCTACGGGCAGTACTTC. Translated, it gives CASSEEEARGSYGQYF.

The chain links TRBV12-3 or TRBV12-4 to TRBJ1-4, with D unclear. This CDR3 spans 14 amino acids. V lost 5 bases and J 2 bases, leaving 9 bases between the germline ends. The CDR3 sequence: CASSQSRTNEKLFF. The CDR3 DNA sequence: TGTGCCAGCAGTCAGAGTAGGACTAATGAAAAACTGTTTTTT.

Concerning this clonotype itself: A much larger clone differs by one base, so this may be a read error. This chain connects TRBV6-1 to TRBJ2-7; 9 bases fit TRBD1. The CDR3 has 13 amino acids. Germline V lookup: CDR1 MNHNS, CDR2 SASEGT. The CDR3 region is CDSTGTGYHEQYF. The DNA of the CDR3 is TGTGACAGTACCGGGACAGGGTACCACGAGCAGTACTTC.

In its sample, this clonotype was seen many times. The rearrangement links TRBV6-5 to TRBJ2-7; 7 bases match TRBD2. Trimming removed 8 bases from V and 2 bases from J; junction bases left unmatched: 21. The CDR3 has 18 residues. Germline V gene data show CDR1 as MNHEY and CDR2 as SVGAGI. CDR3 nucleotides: TGTGCCAGCGTCGGGAGGAGGGGAAGAGACTCACCCACCTACGAGCAGTACTTC. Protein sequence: CASVGRRGRDSPTYEQYF.

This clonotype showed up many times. The CDR3 is CASSSRTGADTQYF. The CDR3 DNA is TGTGCCAGCAGCTCCCGGACAGGGGCAGATACGCAGTATTTT. The chain recombines TRBV13 with TRBJ2-3; the match to TRBD1 covers 9 bases. The J segment lost 4 bases and the V segment lost 4 bases, leaving 3 bases of the junction unmatched. The CDR3 loop spans 14 amino acids. CDR1 is PRHDT and CDR2 is FYEKMQ in the germline V gene (reference sequence). The full variable domain, rest sourced from reference TRBV13 and TRBJ2-3, is AAGVIQSPRHLIKEKRETATLKCYPIPRHDTVYWYQQGPGQDPQFLISFYEKMQSDKGSIPDRFSAQQFSDYHSELNMSSLELGDSALYFCASSSRTGADTQYFGPGTRLTVL.

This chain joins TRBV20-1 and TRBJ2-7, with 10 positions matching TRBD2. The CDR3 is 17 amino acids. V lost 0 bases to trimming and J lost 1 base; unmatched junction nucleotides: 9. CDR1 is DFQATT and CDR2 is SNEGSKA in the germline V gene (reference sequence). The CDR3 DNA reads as TGCAGTGCTAGAGATCAGGCTAGCGGGAGTCTGTCCTACGAGCAGTACTTC. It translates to CSARDQASGSLSYEQYF.

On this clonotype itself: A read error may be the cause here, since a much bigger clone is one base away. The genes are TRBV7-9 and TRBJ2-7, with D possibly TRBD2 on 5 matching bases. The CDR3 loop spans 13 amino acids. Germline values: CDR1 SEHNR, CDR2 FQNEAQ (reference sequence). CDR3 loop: CANSLGSSREQYF. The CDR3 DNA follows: TGTGCCAACAGCTTAGGGTCTAGCCGCGAGCAGTACTTC.

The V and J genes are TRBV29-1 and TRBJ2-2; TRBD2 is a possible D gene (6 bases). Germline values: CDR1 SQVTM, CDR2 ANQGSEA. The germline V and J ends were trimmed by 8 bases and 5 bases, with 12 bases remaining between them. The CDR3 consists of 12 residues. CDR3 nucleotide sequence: TGCAGCCTTTACGCGGGAACCGGGGAGCTGTTTTTT. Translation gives CSLYAGTGELFF.

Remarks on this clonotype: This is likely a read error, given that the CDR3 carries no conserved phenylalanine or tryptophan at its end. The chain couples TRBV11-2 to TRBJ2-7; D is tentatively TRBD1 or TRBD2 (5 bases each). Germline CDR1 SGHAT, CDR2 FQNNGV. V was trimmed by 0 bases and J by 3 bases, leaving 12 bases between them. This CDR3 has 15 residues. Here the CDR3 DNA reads TGTGCCAGCAGCTTAGAGGGACCGGTACACTACGAGCAGTACATC. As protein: CASSLEGPVHYEQYI.

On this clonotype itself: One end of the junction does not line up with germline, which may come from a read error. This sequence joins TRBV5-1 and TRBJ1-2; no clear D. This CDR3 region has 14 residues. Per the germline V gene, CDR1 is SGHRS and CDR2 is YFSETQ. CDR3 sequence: CASSKGVDGFGYTF. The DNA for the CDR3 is TGTGCCAGCAGCAAGGGAGTGGACGGCTTTGGCTACACCTTC. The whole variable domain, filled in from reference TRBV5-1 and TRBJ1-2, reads KAGVTQTPRYLIKTRGQQVTLSCSPISGHRSVSWYQQTPGQGLQFLFEYFSETQRNKGNFPGRFSGRQFSNSRSEMNVSTLELGDSALYLCASSKGVDGFGYTFGSGTRLTVV.

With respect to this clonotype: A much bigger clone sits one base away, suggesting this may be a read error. The CDR3, as DNA: TGTGTCAGCAGTCCTGTCTACTCTGGAAACACCATATATTTT. It yields the protein CVSSPVYSGNTIYF. The gene calls are TRBV12-3 or TRBV12-4 and TRBJ1-3, with unresolved D. The CDR3 has 14 residues.

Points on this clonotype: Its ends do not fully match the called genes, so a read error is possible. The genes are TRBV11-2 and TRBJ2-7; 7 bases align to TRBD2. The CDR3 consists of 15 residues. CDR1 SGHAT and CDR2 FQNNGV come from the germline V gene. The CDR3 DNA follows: TGTGTCAGCAGCTTAGATGGGGGGGAGGTCTACGGGCAGTACTTC. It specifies CVSSLDGGEVYGQYF.

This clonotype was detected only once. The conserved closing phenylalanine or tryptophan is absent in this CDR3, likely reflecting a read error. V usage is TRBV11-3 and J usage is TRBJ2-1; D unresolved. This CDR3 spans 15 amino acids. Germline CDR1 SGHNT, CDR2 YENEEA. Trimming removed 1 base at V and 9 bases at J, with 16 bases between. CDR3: CASSLGISGKLEQFL. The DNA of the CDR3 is TGTGCCAGCAGCTTAGGAATTAGTGGGAAGCTTGAGCAGTTCCTC.

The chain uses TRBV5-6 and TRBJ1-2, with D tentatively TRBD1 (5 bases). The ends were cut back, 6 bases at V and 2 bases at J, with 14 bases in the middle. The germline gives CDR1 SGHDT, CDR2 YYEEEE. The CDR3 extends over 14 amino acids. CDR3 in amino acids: CASILTGLNYGYTF. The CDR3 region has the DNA TGTGCCAGCATTCTTACGGGACTCAACTATGGCTACACCTTC.

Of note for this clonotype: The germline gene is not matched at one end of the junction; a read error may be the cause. CDR3 protein: CASSLDTSRGIERYF. CDR3 coding DNA: TGTGCCAGCAGCTTAGACACATCGAGGGGGATCGAGCGGTACTTC. The chain couples TRBV11-2 to TRBJ2-7; possible D gene TRBD1, 6 bases. The CDR3 covers 15 residues. The germline V gene encodes CDR1 SGHAT and CDR2 FQNNGV. The variable domain in full, completed from reference TRBV11-2 and TRBJ2-7, reads EAGVAQSPRYKIIEKRQSVAFWCNPISGHATLYWYQQILGQGPKLLIQFQNNGVVDDSQLPKDRFSAERLKGVDSTLKIQPAKLEDSAVYLCASSLDTSRGIERYFGPGTRLTVT.

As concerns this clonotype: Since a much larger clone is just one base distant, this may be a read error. The CDR3 nucleotides are TGTGCCAGCAGGGGGGCACAGAAGAGTGGCTACACCTTC. This codes for CASRGAQKSGYTF. The J gene is TRBJ1-2, the V gene TRBV6-6, with D perhaps TRBD1 (6 bases). The germline V gene encodes CDR1 MNHNY and CDR2 SVGAGI (reference sequence). The ends were cut back, 6 bases at V and 7 bases at J, with 15 bases in the middle. The CDR3 runs 13 residues.

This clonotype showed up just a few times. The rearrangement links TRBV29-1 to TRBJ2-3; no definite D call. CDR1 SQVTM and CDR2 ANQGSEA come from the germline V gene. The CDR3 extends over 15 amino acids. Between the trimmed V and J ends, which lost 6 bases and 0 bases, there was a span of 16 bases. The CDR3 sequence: CSVRSAEASTDTQYF. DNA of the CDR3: TGCAGCGTCCGGTCGGCAGAAGCTAGCACAGATACGCAGTATTTT.